This entry lists 31 T cell receptor beta chains sequenced from one sample in a study of cytomegalovirus exposure and HLA in healthy donors. The primer mix had 60 Vbeta and 13 Jbeta primers. Some clones are missing from TCRdb's copy, which holds only in-frame ones; the method was immunoSEQ multiplex PCR. This table has approximately 100,000 clones, about 76% appearing once. Specimen: PBMCs. These receptors were taken from a woman aged 40 to 50 in good health and CMV-seropositive.

The gene calls are TRBV6-1 and TRBJ1-6; 11 nucleotides agree with TRBD1. The CDR3 totals 15 residues. The germline gives CDR1 MNHNS, CDR2 SASEGT. V trimming: 10 bases; J trimming: 7 bases; junction bases outside the gene matches: 9. CDR3 in DNA: TGTGCCACCAATGCCCGGGACAGGGGGAATTCACCCCTCCACTTT. It is translated as CATNARDRGNSPLHF.

This sequence joins TRBV18 and TRBJ1-2, with TRBD1 identical over 9 bases. The CDR3 is made up of 13 amino acids. Germline CDR1 is KGHSH and CDR2 is LQKENI. Trimming removed 3 bases from V and 5 bases from J; junction bases left unmatched: 1. DNA for the CDR3: TGTGCCAGCTCACCGGGACAGGGATATGGCTACACCTTC. Translated: CASSPGQGYGYTF. Full variable domain (missing parts from reference TRBV18 and TRBJ1-2): NAGVMQNPRHLVRRRGQEARLRCSPMKGHSHVYWYRQLPEEGLKFMVYLQKENIIDESGMPKERFSAEFPKEGPSILRIQQVVRGDSAAYFCASSPGQGYGYTFGSGTRLTVV.

This clone turned up a few times. The genes are TRBV5-6 and TRBJ2-2; possibly TRBD1 for D (6 bases). The germline V gene encodes CDR1 SGHDT and CDR2 YYEEEE. The V and J ends lost 4 bases and 5 bases respectively, with 24 bases between them. This CDR3 has 18 amino acids. CDR3 in amino acids: CASSPLRTGLVFTGELFF. CDR3 nucleotides: TGTGCCAGCAGCCCATTACGCACAGGGTTGGTTTTTACCGGGGAGCTGTTTTTT.

This chain connects TRBV10-1 to TRBJ2-3; no definite D call. The CDR3 has 15 residues. Between the trimmed V and J ends, which lost 2 bases and 2 bases, there was a span of 11 bases. Looked up from germline, CDR1 is WNHNN and CDR2 is SYGVQD (reference sequence). The CDR3 sequence is CASSEGPLFTDTQYF. CDR3 DNA: TGCGCCAGCAGTGAGGGTCCCCTATTCACAGATACGCAGTATTTT.

V gene TRBV5-4 combines with J gene TRBJ1-2; D is unclear. The CDR3 consists of 12 residues. The germline V gene has CDR1 SGHNT and CDR2 YYREEE (reference sequence). The V end was cut by 4 bases, the J end by 7 bases, with 11 bases between. The CDR3 DNA reads TGTGCCAGCAGCGTCACAGTAGGTGGCTACACCTTC. It specifies CASSVTVGGYTF.

This chain joins TRBV19 and TRBJ2-7, with TRBD1 matching over 9 bases. CDR1 and CDR2 (germline): LNHDA, SQIVND (reference sequence). Trimming took 3 bases from V and 6 from J; bases not matched to a gene: 6. The CDR3 is 14 residues long. Written as DNA, the CDR3 is TGTGCCAGTAGTATTGGACAGGGGATTTTCGAGCAGTACTTC. Translation: CASSIGQGIFEQYF.

This clone was seen a handful of times. This chain uses TRBV5-4 with TRBJ1-1, with D possibly matching TRBD1 (6 bases). V lost 4 bases, J lost 10 bases, and 23 bases lay in between. Germline V CDR1 and CDR2: SGHNT, YYREEE (reference sequence). The CDR3 has 15 residues. The CDR3 nucleotides are TGTGCCAGCAGCACGGATGGGGGCGTATATTCCGGAGCTTTCTTT. Its protein is CASSTDGGVYSGAFF.

The chain uses TRBV5-1 and TRBJ1-1, with 8 bases aligning to TRBD1. The CDR3 length is 15 residues. Germline V gene sequence: CDR1 SGHRS, CDR2 YFSETQ. V shed 4 bases and J 5 bases; nucleotides not matched to a gene: 10. CDR3 in amino acids: CASSNRTGRATEAFF. In DNA, the CDR3 is TGCGCCAGCAGCAACCGGACAGGGAGGGCGACTGAAGCTTTCTTT.

The rearrangement uses TRBV5-6 and TRBJ2-7; a weak D match, TRBD1 (5 bases). Looked up from germline, CDR1 is SGHDT and CDR2 is YYEEEE. The CDR3 is 14 residues long. Trimming shortened V by 2 bases and J by 1 base, and 10 bases separated the two germline ends. CDR3 bases: TGTGCCAGCAGCTTAGGAGCAGGGTCCTACGAGCAGTACTTC. Amino acids: CASSLGAGSYEQYF.

The CDR3 sequence: CASSEARGWFNNEQFF. For the CDR3, the DNA is TGTGCCAGCAGTGAAGCCCGGGGGTGGTTTAACAATGAGCAGTTCTTC. This rearrangement joins TRBV6-1 to TRBJ2-1, with D possibly matching TRBD2 (6 bases). Germline V gene data show CDR1 as MNHNS and CDR2 as SASEGT. V lost 0 bases and J 5 bases, leaving 14 bases between the germline ends. This CDR3 spans 16 amino acids.

A few counts support this clone. The rearrangement joins TRBV5-1 to TRBJ2-7; 7 bases line up with TRBD2. The germline V gene encodes CDR1 SGHRS and CDR2 YFSETQ. CDR3 length equals 15 residues. With 4 bases clipped from V and 3 bases from J, the junction kept 10 bases outside the gene matches. CDR3 in amino acids: CASSPQAGVSYEQYF. The CDR3 bases are TGCGCCAGCAGCCCTCAGGCGGGGGTTAGCTACGAGCAGTACTTC.

The rearrangement uses TRBV6-5 and TRBJ1-5; D may be TRBD1 (6 bases). V dropped 6 bases and J dropped 1 base, with 10 bases sitting between them. Germline V CDR1 and CDR2: MNHEY, SVGAGI. CDR3 length: 14 amino acids. CDR3 sequence reads: CASSRTGSNQPQHF. The CDR3 region has the DNA TGTGCCAGCAGCCGAACAGGGAGCAATCAGCCCCAGCATTTT.

V gene TRBV7-9 combines with J gene TRBJ2-1; D may be TRBD1 (6 bases). The CDR3 contains 16 residues. The germline CDR1 and CDR2 sequences are SEHNR and FQNEAQ (reference sequence). The V end was cut by 1 base, the J end by 4 bases, with 14 bases between. For the CDR3, the DNA is TGTGCCAGCAGCTTAGGTACAGGGTTCGGATACAATGAGCAGTTCTTC. This sequence encodes CASSLGTGFGYNEQFF. The full variable domain, its missing parts supplied by reference TRBV7-9 and TRBJ2-1, is DTGVSQNPRHKITKRGQNVTFRCDPISEHNRLYWYRQTLGQGPEFLTYFQNEAQLEKSRLLSDRFSAERPKGSFSTLEIQRTEQGDSAMYLCASSLGTGFGYNEQFFGPGTRLTVL.

Of note for this clone: Compared with germline, one end of the junction differs, possibly owing to a read error. The V and J genes are TRBV7-7 and TRBJ1-4; D not certain. Germline V gene lookup returns CDR1 SSHAT and CDR2 FNYEAQ (reference sequence). The CDR3 is made up of 14 amino acids. The CDR3 loop reads CASSLSGVGEKLFF. Written as DNA, the CDR3 is TGTGCTAGCAGTCTGAGTGGTGTGGGCGAAAAACTGTTTTTT.

This chain uses TRBV12-5 with TRBJ1-2; possibly TRBD1 for D (5 bases). The germline V gene encodes CDR1 LGHNT and CDR2 FRNRAP. The CDR3 is 15 residues long. V was trimmed by 5 bases and J by 2 bases, leaving 15 bases between them. CDR3 in DNA: TGTGCTAGTGGTCCTCCACAGGTGGGAAACTATGGCTACACCTTC. It codes for CASGPPQVGNYGYTF.

The genes are TRBV15 and TRBJ1-4; D remains unclear. CDR1 is LNHNV, CDR2 YYDKDF, per germline (reference sequence). This CDR3 contains 16 residues. The V end lost 4 bases, the J end lost 2 bases, and 14 bases lay between the germline ends. The chain's CDR3 is CATSNGIGGTNEKLFF. CDR3 DNA: TGTGCCACCAGCAACGGGATTGGTGGTACTAATGAAAAACTGTTTTTT.

The CDR3 here is CATSREDGVTDTQYF. In nucleotides, the CDR3 is TGTGCCACCAGCAGAGAAGACGGGGTTACAGATACGCAGTATTTT. This chain connects TRBV15 to TRBJ2-3; the D gene is possibly TRBD2 (5 bases). The CDR3 length is 15 residues. Germline values: CDR1 LNHNV, CDR2 YYDKDF (reference sequence). V was clipped by 0 bases and J by 3 bases, with 10 bases between them. Variable domain in full (rest from reference TRBV15 and TRBJ2-3): DAMVIQNPRYQVTQFGKPVTLSCSQTLNHNVMYWYQQKSSQAPKLLFHYYDKDFNNEADTPDNFQSRRPNTSFCFLDIRSPGLGDTAMYLCATSREDGVTDTQYFGPGTRLTVL.

As DNA, the CDR3 is TGTGCCGGCCAGAAGACTAGCACAGATACGCAGTATTTT. Protein: CAGQKTSTDTQYF. The rearrangement joins TRBV6-1 to TRBJ2-3; D not certain. The CDR3 runs to 13 residues. V lost 11 bases to trimming and J lost 0 bases, with 12 bases between them. Germline V gene sequence: CDR1 MNHNS, CDR2 SASEGT.

The rearrangement joins TRBV5-1 to TRBJ2-3; 9 bases are a match to TRBD2. The CDR3 runs to 17 residues. CDR1 and CDR2 from the germline V gene are SGHRS and YFSETQ. V trimming: 3 bases; J trimming: 2 bases; junction bases outside the gene matches: 10. CDR3 DNA sequence: TGCGCCAGCAGCTGGTGGTCTAGCGGGGACCCCACAGATACGCAGTATTTT. It is translated as CASSWWSSGDPTDTQYF.

The J gene is TRBJ1-2, the V gene TRBV25-1; no clear D gene. This CDR3 is built from 14 residues. Germline-derived CDR1 and CDR2 are MGHDK and SYGVNS. Trimming shortened V by 2 bases and J by 4 bases, and 11 bases separated the two germline ends. In DNA, the CDR3 is TGTGCCAGCAGTGAAATAGAGGTTCTCTATGGCTACACCTTC. Translation gives CASSEIEVLYGYTF.

The chain's CDR3 is CASRTILEDYGYTF. In DNA form, the CDR3 reads TGTGCCAGCAGAACCATACTCGAGGACTATGGCTACACCTTC. This chain connects TRBV27 to TRBJ1-2, with D hard to call. V shed 6 bases and J shed 3 bases, with 14 bases lying between them. This CDR3 comprises 14 residues. CDR1 and CDR2 (germline): MNHEY, SMNVEV (reference sequence).

The table lists this clone with a few counts. This rearrangement joins TRBV4-2 to TRBJ2-2; TRBD2 aligns across 7 bases. The CDR3 sequence is 14 residues long. Looked up from germline, CDR1 is LGHNA and CDR2 is YNFKEQ. The V and J ends lost 6 bases and 4 bases, in that order; junction bases with no gene match: 5. The CDR3 loop reads CASRAGPSTGELFF. The CDR3 bases are TGTGCCAGCAGAGCGGGGCCTAGCACCGGGGAGCTGTTTTTT.

In DNA form, the CDR3 reads TGTGCCAGCAGCTTAACTACAGGGGGGACTGAAGCTTTCTTT. Protein product: CASSLTTGGTEAFF. The V and J genes are TRBV7-6 and TRBJ1-1; 8 bases are a match to TRBD1. Germline values: CDR1 SGHVS, CDR2 FNYEAQ. This CDR3 has 14 residues. V gave up 2 bases and J gave up 5 bases; unmatched junction bases: 4.

This clone is a singleton in its sample. This rearrangement joins TRBV18 to TRBJ1-4; D remains unclear. The CDR3 is made up of 13 amino acids. CDR1 is KGHSH and CDR2 is LQKENI in the germline V gene. Trimming stripped 6 bases from V and 0 bases from J, with 5 bases between. For the CDR3, the DNA is TGTGCCAGCTCCGCGTCAACTAATGAAAAACTGTTTTTT. It is translated as CASSASTNEKLFF.

The rearrangement uses TRBV18 and TRBJ2-2; no firm D call. V gave up 1 base and J gave up 3 bases, with 12 bases separating them. CDR3 length: 16 amino acids. Germline lookup yields CDR1 KGHSH and CDR2 LQKENI. Here the CDR3 reads CASSPLAHSDTGELFF. For the CDR3, the DNA is TGTGCCAGCTCACCACTAGCCCACTCGGACACCGGGGAGCTGTTTTTT.

This rearrangement joins TRBV6-6 to TRBJ1-1; TRBD1 might be the D (6 bases). Germline V gene sequence: CDR1 MNHNY, CDR2 SVGAGI (reference sequence). Trimming left V 5 bases short and J 10 bases short, with 23 bases between. This CDR3 has 15 residues. The CDR3 region has the DNA TGTGCCAGCAGTCTACAGGGAGGGGCTGAAATTGGAGCTTTCTTT. Translated: CASSLQGGAEIGAFF.

V usage is TRBV10-1 and J usage is TRBJ1-1, with 8 bases identical to TRBD1. Looked up from germline, CDR1 is WNHNN and CDR2 is SYGVQD (reference sequence). This CDR3 spans 13 amino acids. Unmatched junction bases numbered 11, after V lost 10 bases and J lost 7 bases. Written as DNA, the CDR3 is TGCGCCACTCCGGACAGGGCCGGAGATGAAGCTTTCTTT. As protein: CATPDRAGDEAFF.

The DNA of the CDR3 is TGTGCCAGCAGTCTCCCGACGGGTTCGAACACCGGGGAGCTGTTTTTT. Encoded protein: CASSLPTGSNTGELFF. The chain links TRBV25-1 to TRBJ2-2; D is undetermined. V lost 5 bases and J 0 bases, leaving 13 bases between the germline ends. Germline CDR1 MGHDK, CDR2 SYGVNS. CDR3 length: 16 residues.

This chain links TRBV6-1 with TRBJ2-5; a weak D match, TRBD1 (6 bases). Germline CDR1 is MNHNS and CDR2 is SASEGT. The CDR3 extends over 13 amino acids. Trimming left V 5 bases short and J 5 bases short, with 12 bases between. DNA for the CDR3: TGTGCCAGCAGTTATGCAGGGGTCGAGACCCAGTACTTC. It encodes CASSYAGVETQYF.

Concerning this clone: The same CDR3 can be traced to other DNA sequences in this sample. The chain couples TRBV18 to TRBJ2-7, with no clear D. The CDR3 has 11 residues. Germline CDR1 reads KGHSH; CDR2 reads LQKENI. V gave up 3 bases and J gave up 4 bases, with 4 bases separating them. As DNA, the CDR3 is TGTGCCAGCTCACCGGAGTACGAGCAGTACTTC. It yields the protein CASSPEYEQYF.

This chain uses TRBV6-1 with TRBJ1-1; unclear D gene. Deletions cut 5 bases from V and 0 bases from J, with 4 bases between. The CDR3 is 12 amino acids. Germline loops: CDR1 MNHNS, CDR2 SASEGT. CDR3 in amino acids: CASSPVNTEAFF. In nucleotides, the CDR3 is TGTGCCAGCAGTCCAGTGAACACTGAAGCTTTCTTT.